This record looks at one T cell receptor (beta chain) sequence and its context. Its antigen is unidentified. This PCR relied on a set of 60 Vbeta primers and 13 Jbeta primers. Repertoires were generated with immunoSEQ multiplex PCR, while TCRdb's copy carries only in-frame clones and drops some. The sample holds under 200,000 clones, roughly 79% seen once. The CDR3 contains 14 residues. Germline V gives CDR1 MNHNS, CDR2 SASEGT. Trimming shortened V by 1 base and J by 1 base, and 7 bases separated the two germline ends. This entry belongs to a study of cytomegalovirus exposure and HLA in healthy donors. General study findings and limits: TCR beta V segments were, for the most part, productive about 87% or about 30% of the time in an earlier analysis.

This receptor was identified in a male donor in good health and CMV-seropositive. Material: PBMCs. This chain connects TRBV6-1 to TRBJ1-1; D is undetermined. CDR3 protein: CASSEGFRNTEAFF. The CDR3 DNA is TGTGCCAGCAGTGAAGGGTTTAGGAACACTGAAGCTTTCTTT.